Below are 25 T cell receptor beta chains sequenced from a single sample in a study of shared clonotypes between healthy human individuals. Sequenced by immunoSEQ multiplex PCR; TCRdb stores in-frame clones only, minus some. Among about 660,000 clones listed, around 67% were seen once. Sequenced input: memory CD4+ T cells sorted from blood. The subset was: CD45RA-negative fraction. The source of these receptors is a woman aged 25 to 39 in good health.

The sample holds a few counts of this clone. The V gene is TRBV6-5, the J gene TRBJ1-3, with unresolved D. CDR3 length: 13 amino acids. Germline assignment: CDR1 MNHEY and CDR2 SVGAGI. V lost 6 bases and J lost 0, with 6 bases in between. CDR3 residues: CASREVSGNTIYF. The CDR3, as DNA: TGTGCCAGCAGGGAGGTCTCTGGAAACACCATATATTTT.

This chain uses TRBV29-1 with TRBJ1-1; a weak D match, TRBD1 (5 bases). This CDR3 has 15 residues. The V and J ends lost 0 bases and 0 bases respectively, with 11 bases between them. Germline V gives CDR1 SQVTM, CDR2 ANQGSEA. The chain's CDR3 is CSVEDTGTVNTEAFF. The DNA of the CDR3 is TGCAGCGTTGAAGATACGGGGACGGTGAACACTGAAGCTTTCTTT. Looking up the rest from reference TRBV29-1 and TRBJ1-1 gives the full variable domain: SAVISQKPSRDICQRGTSLTIQCQVDSQVTMMFWYRQQPGQSLTLIATANQGSEATYESGFVIDKFPISRPNLTFSTLTVSNMSPEDSSIYLCSVEDTGTVNTEAFFGQGTRLTVV.

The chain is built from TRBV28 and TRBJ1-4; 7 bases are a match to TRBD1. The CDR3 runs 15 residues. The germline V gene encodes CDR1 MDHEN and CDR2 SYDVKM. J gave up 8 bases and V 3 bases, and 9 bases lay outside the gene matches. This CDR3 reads CASSFLGRGSEKLFF. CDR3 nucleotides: TGTGCCAGCAGTTTTTTGGGCAGGGGGTCGGAAAAACTGTTTTTT.

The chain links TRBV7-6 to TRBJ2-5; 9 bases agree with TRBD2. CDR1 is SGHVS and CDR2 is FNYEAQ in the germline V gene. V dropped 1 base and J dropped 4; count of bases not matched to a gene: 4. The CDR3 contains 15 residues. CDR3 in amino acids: CASSLVAGVRETQYF. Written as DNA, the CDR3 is TGTGCCAGCAGCTTAGTAGCGGGAGTACGAGAGACCCAGTACTTC.

In DNA form, the CDR3 reads TGTGCCATCAGCCCCGGGACAGCCCCCTACGAGCAGTACTTC. This gives the protein CAISPGTAPYEQYF. This chain links TRBV10-3 with TRBJ2-7, with 7 bases that match TRBD1. Trimming cost V 6 bases and J 2 bases; bases outside gene matches: 7. The CDR3 totals 14 residues. Germline loops: CDR1 ENHRY, CDR2 SYGVKD.

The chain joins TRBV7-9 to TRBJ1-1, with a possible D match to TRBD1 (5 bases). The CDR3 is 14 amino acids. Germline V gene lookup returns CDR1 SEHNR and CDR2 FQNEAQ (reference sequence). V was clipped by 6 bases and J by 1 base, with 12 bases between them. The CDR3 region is CASRRDGANTEAFF. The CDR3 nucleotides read TGTGCCAGCAGAAGGGACGGGGCGAACACTGAAGCTTTCTTT.

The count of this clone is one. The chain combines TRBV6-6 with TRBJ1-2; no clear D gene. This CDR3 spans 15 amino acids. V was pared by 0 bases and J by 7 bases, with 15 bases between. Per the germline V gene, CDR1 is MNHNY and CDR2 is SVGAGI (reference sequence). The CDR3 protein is CASSYSSLAGSGYTF. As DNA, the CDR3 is TGTGCCAGCAGTTACTCTTCATTGGCGGGGTCTGGCTACACCTTC.

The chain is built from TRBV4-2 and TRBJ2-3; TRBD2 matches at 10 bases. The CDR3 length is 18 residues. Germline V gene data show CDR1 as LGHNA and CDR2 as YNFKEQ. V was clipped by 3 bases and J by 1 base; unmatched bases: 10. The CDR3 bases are TGTGCCAGCAGCCAGGGCCCTGGGCTAGCGGGGGGCACAGATACGCAGTATTTT. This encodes CASSQGPGLAGGTDTQYF.

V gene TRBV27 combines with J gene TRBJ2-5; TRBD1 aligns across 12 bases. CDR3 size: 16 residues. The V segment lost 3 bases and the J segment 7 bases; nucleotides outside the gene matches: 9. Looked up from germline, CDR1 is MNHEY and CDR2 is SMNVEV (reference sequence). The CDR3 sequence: CASSLGGQGAPGTQYF. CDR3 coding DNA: TGTGCCAGCAGTTTGGGGGGACAGGGGGCGCCGGGGACCCAGTACTTC.

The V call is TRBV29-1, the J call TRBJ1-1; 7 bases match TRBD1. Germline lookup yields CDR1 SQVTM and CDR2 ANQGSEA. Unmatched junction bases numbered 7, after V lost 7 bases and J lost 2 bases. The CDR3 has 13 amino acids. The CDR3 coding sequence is TGCAGCGCTAACAGGGGAACTAACACTGAAGCTTTCTTT. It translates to CSANRGTNTEAFF.

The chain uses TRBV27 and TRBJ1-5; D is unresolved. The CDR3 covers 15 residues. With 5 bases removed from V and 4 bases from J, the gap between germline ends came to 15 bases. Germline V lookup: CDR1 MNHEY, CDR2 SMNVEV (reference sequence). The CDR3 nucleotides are TGTGCCAGCAGTCCCCTTAACATGGCGAATCAGCCCCAGCATTTT. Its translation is CASSPLNMANQPQHF.

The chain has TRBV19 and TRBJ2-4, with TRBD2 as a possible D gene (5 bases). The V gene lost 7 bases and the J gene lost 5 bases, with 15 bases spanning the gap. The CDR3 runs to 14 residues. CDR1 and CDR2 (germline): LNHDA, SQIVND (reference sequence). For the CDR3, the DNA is TGTGCCAGTACCCCGTCGGGGAATGAAAACATTCAGTACTTC. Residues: CASTPSGNENIQYF.

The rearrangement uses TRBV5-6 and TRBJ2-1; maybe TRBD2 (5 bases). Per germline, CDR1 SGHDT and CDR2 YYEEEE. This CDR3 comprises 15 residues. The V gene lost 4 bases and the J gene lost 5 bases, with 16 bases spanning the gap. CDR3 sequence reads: CASSRYRLQHNEQFF. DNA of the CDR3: TGTGCCAGCAGCCGATACAGACTACAACACAATGAGCAGTTCTTC.

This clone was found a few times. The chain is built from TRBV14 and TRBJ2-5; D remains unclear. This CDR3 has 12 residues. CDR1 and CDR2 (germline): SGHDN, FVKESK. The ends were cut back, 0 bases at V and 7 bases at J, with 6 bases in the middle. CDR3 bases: TGTGCCAGCAGCCAAGATTTCGGGACCCAGTACTTC. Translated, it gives CASSQDFGTQYF.

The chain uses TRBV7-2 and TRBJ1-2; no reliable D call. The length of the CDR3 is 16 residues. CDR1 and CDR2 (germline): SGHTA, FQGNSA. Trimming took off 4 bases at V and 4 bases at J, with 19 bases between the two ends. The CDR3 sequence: CASSSTPHQRVYGYTF. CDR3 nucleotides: TGTGCCAGCAGCTCCACCCCCCATCAAAGGGTCTATGGCTACACCTTC.

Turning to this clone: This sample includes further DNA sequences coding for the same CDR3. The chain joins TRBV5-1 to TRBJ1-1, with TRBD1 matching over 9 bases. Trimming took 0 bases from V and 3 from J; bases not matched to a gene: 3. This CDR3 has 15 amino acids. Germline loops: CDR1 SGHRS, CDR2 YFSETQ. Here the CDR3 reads CASSLGDRDYTEAFF. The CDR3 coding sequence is TGCGCCAGCAGCTTGGGGGACAGGGATTACACTGAAGCTTTCTTT.

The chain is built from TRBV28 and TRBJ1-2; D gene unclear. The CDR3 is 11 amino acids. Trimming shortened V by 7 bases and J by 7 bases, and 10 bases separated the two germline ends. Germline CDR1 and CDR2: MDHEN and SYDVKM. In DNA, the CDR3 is TGTGCCAGCAAGTTGGGTGGTGGCTACACCTTC. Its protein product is CASKLGGGYTF.

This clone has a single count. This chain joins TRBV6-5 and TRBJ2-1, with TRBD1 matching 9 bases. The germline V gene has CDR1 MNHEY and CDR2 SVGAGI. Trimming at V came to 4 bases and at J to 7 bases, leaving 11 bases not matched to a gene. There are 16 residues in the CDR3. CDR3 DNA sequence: TGTGCCAGCAGTTGGACAGGGGCCACGCCGGGGAATGAGCAGTTCTTC. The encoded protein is CASSWTGATPGNEQFF.

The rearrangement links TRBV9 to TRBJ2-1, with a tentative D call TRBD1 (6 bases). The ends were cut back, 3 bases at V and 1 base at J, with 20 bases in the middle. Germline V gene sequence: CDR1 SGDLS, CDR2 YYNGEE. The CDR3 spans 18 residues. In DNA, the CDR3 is TGTGCCAGCAGCGGGATGGTTGAGGGGGAATGGTCCTACAATGAGCAGTTCTTC. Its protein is CASSGMVEGEWSYNEQFF.

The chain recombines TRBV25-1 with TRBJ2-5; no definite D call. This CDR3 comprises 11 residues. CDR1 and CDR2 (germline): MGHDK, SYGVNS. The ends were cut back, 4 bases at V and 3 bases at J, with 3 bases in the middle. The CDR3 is CASSVEETQYF. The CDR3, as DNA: TGTGCCAGCAGTGTTGAAGAGACCCAGTACTTC.

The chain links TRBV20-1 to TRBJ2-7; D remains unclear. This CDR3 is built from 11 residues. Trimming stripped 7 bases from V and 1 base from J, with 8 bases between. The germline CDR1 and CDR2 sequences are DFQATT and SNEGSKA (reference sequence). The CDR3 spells CSGRESYEQYF. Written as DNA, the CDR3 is TGCAGTGGTAGGGAATCCTACGAGCAGTACTTC.

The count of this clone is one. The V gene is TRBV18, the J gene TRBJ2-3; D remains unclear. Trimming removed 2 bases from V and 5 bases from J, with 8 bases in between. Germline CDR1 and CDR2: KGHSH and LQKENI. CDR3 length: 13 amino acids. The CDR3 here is CASSPGLQDTQYF. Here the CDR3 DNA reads TGTGCCAGCTCACCAGGTCTTCAAGATACGCAGTATTTT.

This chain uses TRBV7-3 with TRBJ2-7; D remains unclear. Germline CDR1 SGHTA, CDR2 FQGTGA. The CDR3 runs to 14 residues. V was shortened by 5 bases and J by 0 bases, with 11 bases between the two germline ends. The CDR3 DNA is TGTGCCAGCAGCCTAGGTTCTGGCTCCTACGAGCAGTACTTC. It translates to CASSLGSGSYEQYF.

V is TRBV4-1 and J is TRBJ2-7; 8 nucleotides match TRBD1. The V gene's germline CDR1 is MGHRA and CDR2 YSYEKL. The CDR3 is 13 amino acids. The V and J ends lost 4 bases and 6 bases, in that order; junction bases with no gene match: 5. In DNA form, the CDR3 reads TGCGCCAGCAGCCGAAACAGGGGGACCGAGCAGTACTTC. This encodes CASSRNRGTEQYF.

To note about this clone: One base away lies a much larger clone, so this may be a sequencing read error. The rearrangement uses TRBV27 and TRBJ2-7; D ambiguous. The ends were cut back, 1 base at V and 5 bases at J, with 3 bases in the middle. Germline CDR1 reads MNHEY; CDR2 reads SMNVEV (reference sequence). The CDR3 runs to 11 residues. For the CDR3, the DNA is TGTGCCAGCAGTTTATACCACGAGCAGTACTTC. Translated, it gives CASSLYHEQYF.